Shown below are 20 T cell receptor beta chains from a single sample sequenced in a study of shared clonotypes between healthy human individuals. Assay: immunoSEQ multiplex PCR; the TCRdb copy retains only in-frame clones and omits some. The sample records hundreds of thousands of clones, 90% to 96% being singletons. Sequenced material: naive CD4+ T cells sorted from blood. As to subset: CD45RA+ positively selected. These receptors all come from a woman aged 25-40 years in good health.

The chain combines TRBV6-6 with TRBJ2-7; TRBD2 matches 7 bases. CDR1 is MNHNY and CDR2 is SVGAGI in the germline V gene (reference sequence). This CDR3 has 14 amino acids. J was trimmed by 0 bases and V by 6 bases; bases with no gene match: 5. In DNA form, the CDR3 reads TGTGCCAGCAGGGAGAGCGGGAACTCCTACGAGCAGTACTTC. As protein: CASRESGNSYEQYF.

The chain employs TRBV2 and TRBJ2-1; D perhaps matches TRBD1 (6 bases). This CDR3 spans 11 amino acids. CDR1 is SNHLY, CDR2 FYNNEI, per germline. V was shortened by 5 bases and J by 12 bases, with 11 bases between the two germline ends. The CDR3 here is CASSREGGQFF. The DNA of the CDR3 is TGTGCCAGCAGTCGGGAAGGGGGGCAGTTCTTC. Full variable domain (rest looked up from reference TRBV2 and TRBJ2-1): EPEVTQTPSHQVTQMGQEVILRCVPISNHLYFYWYRQILGQKVEFLVSFYNNEISEKSEIFDDQFSVERPDGSNFTLKIRSTKLEDSAMYFCASSREGGQFFGPGTRLTVL.

The rearrangement links TRBV5-1 to TRBJ2-7; 10 positions agree with TRBD1. This CDR3 comprises 14 residues. V lost 4 bases to trimming and J lost 6 bases; unmatched junction nucleotides: 7. The germline V gene has CDR1 SGHRS and CDR2 YFSETQ. CDR3 DNA sequence: TGCGCCAGCAGCCAGGGGACAGGGGCGCTCGAGCAGTACTTC. The encoded protein is CASSQGTGALEQYF. The entire variable domain, with the rest obtained from reference TRBV5-1 and TRBJ2-7, is as follows: KAGVTQTPRYLIKTRGQQVTLSCSPISGHRSVSWYQQTPGQGLQFLFEYFSETQRNKGNFPGRFSGRQFSNSRSEMNVSTLELGDSALYLCASSQGTGALEQYFGPGTRLTVT.

The rearrangement uses TRBV5-1 and TRBJ2-7; 12 nucleotides agree with TRBD2. This CDR3 spans 19 amino acids. The trim removed 0 bases at V and 3 bases at J, leaving 13 bases unmatched. Germline CDR1 SGHRS, CDR2 YFSETQ. DNA for the CDR3: TGCGCCAGCAGCTTGGAGTTTTCGACTAGCGGGAGTTACCTCTACGAGCAGTACTTC. Translation: CASSLEFSTSGSYLYEQYF. Filled out from reference TRBV5-1 and TRBJ2-7, the complete variable domain reads KAGVTQTPRYLIKTRGQQVTLSCSPISGHRSVSWYQQTPGQGLQFLFEYFSETQRNKGNFPGRFSGRQFSNSRSEMNVSTLELGDSALYLCASSLEFSTSGSYLYEQYFGPGTRLTVT.

V gene TRBV6-1 combines with J gene TRBJ1-5; D gene unclear. Germline V gene data show CDR1 as MNHNS and CDR2 as SASEGT. There are 12 residues in the CDR3. V lost 7 bases to trimming and J lost 2 bases, with 6 bases between them. The CDR3 region has the DNA TGTGCCAGCACGGACGGCAATCAGCCCCAGCATTTT. This translates into CASTDGNQPQHF.

The chain joins TRBV11-2 to TRBJ2-5, with 8 bases matching TRBD2. Trimming at V came to 11 bases and at J to 5 bases, leaving 10 bases not matched to a gene. CDR1 SGHAT and CDR2 FQNNGV come from the germline V gene. This CDR3 has 13 amino acids. For the CDR3, the DNA is TGTGCCGCGGGGAGCGGGAGCCAGGAGACCCAGTACTTC. Amino acid sequence: CAAGSGSQETQYF.

Only one count was recorded for this clone. The rearrangement links TRBV28 to TRBJ2-7; D gene unclear. Looked up from germline, CDR1 is MDHEN and CDR2 is SYDVKM. This CDR3 is 16 amino acids long. V lost 4 bases to trimming and J lost 0 bases, with 16 bases between them. The CDR3 region is CASSYSYHGPSYEQYF. The CDR3 coding sequence is TGTGCCAGCAGTTACTCCTATCACGGGCCCTCCTACGAGCAGTACTTC.

The chain couples TRBV13 to TRBJ2-7; D might be TRBD1 or TRBD2, each matching 5 bases. V was trimmed by 0 bases and J by 3 bases, leaving 9 bases between them. Germline lookup yields CDR1 PRHDT and CDR2 FYEKMQ (reference sequence). The CDR3 is 14 amino acids. The CDR3 DNA reads TGTGCCAGCAGCTTAGGGACTGGGGGCTACGAGCAGTACTTC. Encoded protein: CASSLGTGGYEQYF.

A single count supports this clone. As DNA, the CDR3 is TGTGCCAGCAGCTGGGACAGGGCGAGCTCCTATAATTCACCCCTCCACTTT. This translates into CASSWDRASSYNSPLHF. J is TRBJ1-6 and V is TRBV11-2; 9 bases line up with TRBD1. CDR1 and CDR2 from the germline V gene are SGHAT and FQNNGV. The CDR3 totals 17 residues. V lost 4 bases and J lost 0; bases outside the gene matches: 4. The full variable domain, with the rest looked up from reference TRBV11-2 and TRBJ1-6, is EAGVAQSPRYKIIEKRQSVAFWCNPISGHATLYWYQQILGQGPKLLIQFQNNGVVDDSQLPKDRFSAERLKGVDSTLKIQPAKLEDSAVYLCASSWDRASSYNSPLHFGNGTRLTVT.

The chain joins TRBV6-5 to TRBJ2-2; the D gene is possibly TRBD1 (5 bases). The CDR3 is 16 amino acids. Germline lookup yields CDR1 MNHEY and CDR2 SVGAGI. Trimming shortened V by 0 bases and J by 0 bases, and 8 bases separated the two germline ends. CDR3: CASSYSTVANTGELFF. For the CDR3, the DNA is TGTGCCAGCAGTTACTCGACAGTCGCGAACACCGGGGAGCTGTTTTTT.

The chain employs TRBV19 and TRBJ1-5, with D maybe TRBD1 (5 bases). The V end lost 8 bases, the J end lost 11 bases, and 13 bases lay between the germline ends. Germline CDR1 is LNHDA and CDR2 is SQIVND (reference sequence). The CDR3 is 11 residues long. This CDR3 reads CASSGRQAQHF. CDR3 in DNA: TGTGCCAGTTCGGGACGGCAAGCCCAGCATTTT.

The chain joins TRBV18 to TRBJ1-1; D is ambiguous. From germline, CDR1 is KGHSH and CDR2 LQKENI. This CDR3 has 13 residues. With 3 bases removed from V and 0 bases from J, the gap between germline ends came to 5 bases. CDR3 residues: CASSPNLNTEAFF. DNA for the CDR3: TGTGCCAGCTCACCTAATCTGAACACTGAAGCTTTCTTT.

The chain is built from TRBV5-1 and TRBJ1-2, with no clear D. The V and J ends lost 5 bases and 1 base respectively, with 18 bases between them. This CDR3 has 16 amino acids. Germline CDR1 reads SGHRS; CDR2 reads YFSETQ. CDR3 sequence reads: CASRERPGGSNYGYTF. In DNA form, the CDR3 reads TGCGCCAGCAGAGAAAGACCCGGTGGCAGTAACTATGGCTACACCTTC.

CDR3 DNA: TGCAGCGTGGACAGGGCGGGCGAGCAGTACTTC. This encodes CSVDRAGEQYF. The rearrangement joins TRBV29-1 to TRBJ2-7, with TRBD1 matching 8 bases. CDR1 and CDR2 from the germline V gene are SQVTM and ANQGSEA. There are 11 residues in the CDR3. After removal of 6 bases from V and 6 bases from J, the junction contained 4 bases not matched to a gene.

The chain carries TRBV5-6 and TRBJ2-3; tentatively, D is TRBD1 (6 bases). V shed 3 bases and J shed 13 bases, with 12 bases lying between them. This CDR3 comprises 11 residues. The germline V gene has CDR1 SGHDT and CDR2 YYEEEE. The CDR3 region has the DNA TGTGCCAGCAGCTCAGGGGTCCTGGAGTATTTT. It encodes CASSSGVLEYF.

The chain uses TRBV28 and TRBJ2-7; tentatively, D is TRBD1 or TRBD2 (7 bases each). Germline values: CDR1 MDHEN, CDR2 SYDVKM. V was trimmed by 7 bases and J by 5 bases, leaving 33 bases between them. The CDR3 is 19 amino acids. CDR3 residues: CASTPGGAGVARLVNEQYF. CDR3 DNA: TGTGCCAGCACCCCAGGGGGGGCAGGGGTGGCGAGACTAGTTAACGAGCAGTACTTC.

V is TRBV28 and J is TRBJ2-5; either TRBD1 or TRBD2 may supply D (5 bases each). The CDR3 covers 14 residues. The V and J ends lost 8 bases and 6 bases respectively, with 19 bases between them. Germline V gene lookup returns CDR1 MDHEN and CDR2 SYDVKM. For the CDR3, the DNA is TGTGCCAGCGGGCGGGCAGGGCAGGGAAAGACCCAGTACTTC. It codes for CASGRAGQGKTQYF.

The chain recombines TRBV6-6 with TRBJ2-7; a possible D gene is TRBD2 (7 bases). The CDR3 consists of 14 residues. Trimming shortened V by 6 bases and J by 2 bases, and 14 bases separated the two germline ends. Per germline, CDR1 MNHNY and CDR2 SVGAGI (reference sequence). CDR3 protein: CASRGAGAPYEQYF. The CDR3 nucleotides read TGTGCCAGCAGGGGGGCGGGAGCCCCCTACGAGCAGTACTTC.

This clone was recorded a few times. The rearrangement links TRBV28 to TRBJ2-2; D tentatively reads TRBD1 or TRBD2 (5 bases each). The germline gives CDR1 MDHEN, CDR2 SYDVKM. Trimming pared 7 bases from V and 7 bases from J, leaving 19 bases between. The CDR3 totals 15 residues. The DNA of the CDR3 is TGTGCCAGCAAGAGGGGCGGACTGTATGACGGGGAGCTGTTTTTT. It yields the protein CASKRGGLYDGELFF.

The chain joins TRBV29-1 to TRBJ2-7, with 7 bases aligning to TRBD1. The CDR3 totals 13 residues. Germline-derived CDR1 and CDR2 are SQVTM and ANQGSEA. Losses at the gene ends were 4 bases for V and 0 bases for J; bases not matched to a gene: 3. The CDR3 DNA reads TGCAGCGTTGGCCGACAGGGCTCCTACGAGCAGTACTTC. This codes for CSVGRQGSYEQYF.